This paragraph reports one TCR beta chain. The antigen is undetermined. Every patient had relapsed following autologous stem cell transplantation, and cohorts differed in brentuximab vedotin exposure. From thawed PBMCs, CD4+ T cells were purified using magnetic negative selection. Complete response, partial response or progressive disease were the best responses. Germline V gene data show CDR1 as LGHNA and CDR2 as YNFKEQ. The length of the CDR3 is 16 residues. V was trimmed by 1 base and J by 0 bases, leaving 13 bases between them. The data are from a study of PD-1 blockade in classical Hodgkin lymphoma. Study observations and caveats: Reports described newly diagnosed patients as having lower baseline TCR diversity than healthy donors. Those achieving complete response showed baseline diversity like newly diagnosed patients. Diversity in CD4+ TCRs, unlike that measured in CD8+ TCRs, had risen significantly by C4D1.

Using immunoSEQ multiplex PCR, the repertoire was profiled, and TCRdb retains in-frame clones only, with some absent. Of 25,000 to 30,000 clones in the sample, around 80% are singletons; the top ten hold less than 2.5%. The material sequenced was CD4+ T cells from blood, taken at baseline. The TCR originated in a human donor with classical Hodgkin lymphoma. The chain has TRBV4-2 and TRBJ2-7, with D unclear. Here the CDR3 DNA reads TGTGCCAGCAGCCAAGGGTTCAGGTCCAGCTCCTACGAGCAGTACTTC. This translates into CASSQGFRSSSYEQYF.